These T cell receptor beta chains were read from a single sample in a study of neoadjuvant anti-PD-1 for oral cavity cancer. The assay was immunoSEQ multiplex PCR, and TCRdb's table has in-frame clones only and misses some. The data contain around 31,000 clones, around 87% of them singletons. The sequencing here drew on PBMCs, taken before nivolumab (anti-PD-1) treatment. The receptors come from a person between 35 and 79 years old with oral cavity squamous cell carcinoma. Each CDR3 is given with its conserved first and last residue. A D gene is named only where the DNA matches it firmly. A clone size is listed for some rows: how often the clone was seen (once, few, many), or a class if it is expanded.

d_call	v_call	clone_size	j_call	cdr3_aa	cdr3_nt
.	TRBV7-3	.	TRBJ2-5	CASSLMGKETQYF	TGTGCCAGCAGCTTAATGGGGAAAGAGACCCAGTACTTC
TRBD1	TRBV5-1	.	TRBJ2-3	CASSSGGDTQYF	TGCGCCAGCAGTTCAGGGGGAGATACGCAGTATTTT
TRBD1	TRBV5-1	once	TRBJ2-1	CASSFGTGGNEQFF	TGCGCCAGCAGCTTCGGGACAGGGGGGAATGAGCAGTTCTTC
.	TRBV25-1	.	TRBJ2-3	CASSAQGSDTQYF	TGTGCCAGCAGTGCCCAGGGGTCGGATACGCAGTATTTT
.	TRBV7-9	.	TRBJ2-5	CASSHQGWVETQYF	TGTGCCAGCAGCCACCAGGGGTGGGTAGAGACCCAGTACTTC
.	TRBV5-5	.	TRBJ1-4	CASSLIPENEKLFF	TGTGCCAGCAGCCTGATCCCAGAGAATGAAAAACTGTTTTTT
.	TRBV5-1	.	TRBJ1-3	CASSPDGGTNTIYF	TGCGCCAGCAGCCCTGATGGGGGTACGAACACCATATATTTT
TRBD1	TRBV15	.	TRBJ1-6	CATSQGTGMNSPLHF	TGTGCCACCAGCCAAGGGACAGGGATGAATTCACCCCTCCACTTT
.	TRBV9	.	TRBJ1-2	CASSVGRPADGYTF	TGTGCCAGCAGCGTAGGGAGACCCGCGGATGGCTACACCTTC
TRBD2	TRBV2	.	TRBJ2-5	CASRRAGAQETQYF	TGTGCCAGCAGGAGAGCGGGGGCCCAAGAGACCCAGTACTTC
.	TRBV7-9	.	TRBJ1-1	CASSLVNKAFF	TGTGCCAGCAGCTTGGTAAACAAAGCTTTCTTT
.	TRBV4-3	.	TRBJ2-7	CASSQDNRAYEQYF	TGCGCCAGCAGCCAAGATAACAGGGCCTACGAGCAGTACTTC
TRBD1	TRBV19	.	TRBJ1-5	CASSTGTGVQPQHF	TGTGCCAGTAGTACCGGGACAGGGGTTCAGCCCCAGCATTTT
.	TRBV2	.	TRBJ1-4	CASSDTGRSTNEKLFF	TGTGCCAGCAGTGATACAGGGAGGTCGACTAATGAAAAACTGTTTTTT
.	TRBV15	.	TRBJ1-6	CATSRGGSPLHF	TGTGCCACCAGCAGGGGTGGTTCACCCCTCCACTTT
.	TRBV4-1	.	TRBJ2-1	CASSQVRGSGTNNEQFF	TGCGCCAGCAGCCAAGTGCGTGGGTCCGGAACCAACAATGAGCAGTTCTTC
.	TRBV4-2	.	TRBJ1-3	CASSRPGRSSGNTIYF	TGTGCCAGCAGCCGGCCGGGACGGAGCTCTGGAAACACCATATATTTT
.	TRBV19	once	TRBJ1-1	CASSMMGMNTEAFF	TGTGCCAGTAGTATGATGGGTATGAACACTGAAGCTTTCTTT
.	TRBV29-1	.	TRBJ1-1	CSVADDIGAFF	TGCAGCGTAGCGGACGATATTGGTGCTTTCTTT
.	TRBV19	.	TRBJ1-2	CASNELNYGYTF	TGTGCCAGTAACGAGCTTAACTATGGCTACACCTTC
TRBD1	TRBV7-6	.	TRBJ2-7	CASSPNSGTANEQYF	TGTGCCAGCAGCCCCAACTCCGGGACAGCTAACGAGCAGTACTTC
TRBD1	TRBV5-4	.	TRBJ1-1	CASSGTGMNTEAFF	TGTGCCAGCTCAGGGACAGGGATGAACACTGAAGCTTTCTTT
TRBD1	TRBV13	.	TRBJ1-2	CASSGQGLGGYTF	TGTGCCAGCAGCGGACAGGGGCTTGGTGGCTACACCTTC
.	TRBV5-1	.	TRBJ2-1	CASSFLAGSGDEQFF	TGCGCCAGCAGCTTTTTGGCAGGGTCCGGCGATGAGCAGTTCTTC
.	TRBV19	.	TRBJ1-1	CASSPRRRGRDTEAFF	TGTGCCAGTAGTCCCCGCAGGCGGGGCCGTGATACTGAAGCTTTCTTT
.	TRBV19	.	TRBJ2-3	CASRGGPPSTDTQYF	TGTGCCAGTAGGGGGGGACCGCCTAGCACAGATACGCAGTATTTT
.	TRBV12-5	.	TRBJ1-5	CASGLVFAGEEGQPQHF	TGTGCTAGTGGTTTGGTGTTCGCGGGGGAAGAGGGTCAGCCCCAGCATTTT
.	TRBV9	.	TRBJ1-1	CASSVNAGEAFF	TGTGCCAGCAGCGTAAACGCAGGGGAGGCTTTCTTT
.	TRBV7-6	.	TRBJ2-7	CASRLGTDGSYEQYF	TGTGCCAGCAGGTTGGGGACGGACGGCTCCTACGAGCAGTACTTC
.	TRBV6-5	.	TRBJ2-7	CASSRDGKTYEQYF	TGTGCCAGCAGTAGGGACGGAAAAACCTACGAGCAGTACTTC
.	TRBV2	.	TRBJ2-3	CASSAGDLGTDTQYF	TGTGCCAGCAGTGCGGGGGACCTGGGGACAGATACGCAGTATTTT
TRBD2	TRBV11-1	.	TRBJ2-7	CASSHRDGRGDEQYF	TGTGCCAGCAGCCATAGGGACGGACGGGGGGACGAGCAGTACTTC
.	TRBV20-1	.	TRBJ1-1	CSARPSTEAFF	TGCAGTGCTCGCCCTAGCACTGAAGCTTTCTTT
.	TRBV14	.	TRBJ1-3	CASSLRLVRSAGNTIYF	TGTGCCAGCAGCCTCAGACTCGTCCGATCGGCTGGAAACACCATATATTTT
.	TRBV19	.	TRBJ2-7	CASSTGASAYEQYF	TGTGCCAGTAGTACCGGGGCTAGCGCCTACGAGCAGTACTTC
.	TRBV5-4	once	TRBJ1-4	CASSLEAGNNEKLFF	TGTGCCAGCAGCTTGGAAGCAGGGAATAATGAAAAACTGTTTTTT